This T cell receptor beta chain was sequenced during a study of shared T cell receptors in the human thymus. The method was immunoSEQ multiplex PCR; TCRdb's version includes in-frame clones alone and lacks a portion of them. The sample includes hundreds of thousands of clones, 85% to 95% of them seen just once. This CDR3 comprises 16 residues. V shed 5 bases and J 6 bases; nucleotides not matched to a gene: 8. CDR1 is SGHTA and CDR2 is FQGTGA in the germline V gene. The sample comprised thymocytes. This receptor was identified in a human donor. V is TRBV7-3 and J is TRBJ2-3; 13 nucleotides line up with TRBD2. The DNA of the CDR3 is TGTGCCAGCAGCCCAGGACTAGCGGGAGAACACGATACGCAGTATTTT. Translated, it gives CASSPGLAGEHDTQYF.